The T cell receptor (beta chain) under discussion was sequenced for a study of human T cells and chemical hapten exposure. CDR1 is SGHTA, CDR2 FQGNSA, per germline. The CDR3 spans 19 residues. V lost 3 bases, J lost 0 bases, and 12 bases stayed unmatched. Notes on the study in general: TCRs exceeding a frequency of 1 in 1000 stayed unchanged under DPC sensitization. The presence of alopecia in the donors means their immune response may differ from healthy people's. Expanded TCRs made up significantly more big CDR3 similarity clusters than controls did.

Time point defined: patch test 1, 2 weeks after DPC sensitization. Described treatment: therapeutic diphenylcyclopropenone sensitization with weekly scalp DPC. Alopecia patients between 18 and 70 years old and suitable for DPC were used as donors. From the RACE reads, TCRdb called clonotypes with MiXCR, one entry per CDR3 protein. In the table there are approximately 340,000 distinct CDR3 sequences, 5.5% to 8% of which are singletons. This clonotype was counted ten times or more. Its antigen is as yet unknown. The TCR comes from a woman in her late teens or twenties with alopecia areata. Some clones in this sample may be carry-over from other donors' samples. Source: whole blood, taken in connection with sensitization to the hapten diphenylcyclopropenone (DPC). The gene calls are TRBV7-2 and TRBJ1-3; 9 nucleotides agree with TRBD1. The CDR3: CASSFLFETGGPSGNTIYF. The CDR3 DNA follows: TGTGCCAGCAGCTTTTTATTCGAGACAGGGGGGCCCTCTGGAAACACCATATATTTT.